This T cell receptor (beta chain) was obtained from a study of Graves' ophthalmopathy and Graves' hyperthyroidism. The CDR3 sequence is 16 residues long. Trimming shortened V by 5 bases and J by 4 bases, and 20 bases separated the two germline ends. Germline CDR1 reads SGHTA; CDR2 reads FQGNSA. Where ophthalmopathy was present, donors had moderate-to-severe activity, CAS ≥3, NOSPECS ≥4 and duration under 3 months. Exclusion applied to patients with other autoimmune diseases, uncontrolled infections, pregnancy or lactation. Someone took the PBMCs out of approximately 10 ml of fresh peripheral blood. The TCR beta CDR3 regions underwent amplification from RNA transcripts. In the first round, RT-PCR was carried out with HTBI primers, and a multiplex PCR formed the second round. MiXCR, run by TCRdb on the multiplex PCR reads, gives a single entry per CDR3 protein. The sample lists 200,000 to 300,000 distinct CDR3 sequences, around 50% seen once, with about half in the top ten.

This clonotype is a singleton in its sample. Sequences were obtained from peripheral blood. The chain recombines TRBV7-2 with TRBJ1-2; D possibly corresponds to TRBD1 (6 bases). The receptor comes from an adult man with Graves' ophthalmopathy. The CDR3 DNA is TGTGCCAGCAGCAAAACCCTAACACGACAGGTCTATGGCTACACCTTC. Translating it yields CASSKTLTRQVYGYTF.